These 20 T cell receptor beta chains were all obtained from the same sample, sequenced in a study of T cells in tuberculosis. Sequencing used immunoSEQ multiplex PCR; TCRdb keeps in-frame clones, though not all of them. The top ten hold 5.2% of the sample, which has some 31,000 clones, around 86% seen once. This sample's time point: new active TB diagnosis, blood taken before or within 7 days of starting treatment. The sample in question was PBMCs, obtained at tuberculosis diagnosis. The source of these receptors is an adult with tuberculosis.

J is TRBJ2-7 and V is TRBV2, with TRBD2 matching 8 bases. With 1 base clipped from V and 0 bases from J, the junction kept 11 bases outside the gene matches. CDR3 length: 18 residues. The germline V gene has CDR1 SNHLY and CDR2 FYNNEI. The CDR3 bases are TGTGCCAGCAGTGAAGTGACTAGCGCCTCACAGAGCTCCTACGAGCAGTACTTC. This sequence encodes CASSEVTSASQSSYEQYF.

The V call is TRBV9, the J call TRBJ2-7, with 12 nucleotides matching TRBD1. Trimming removed 4 bases from V and 7 bases from J; junction bases left unmatched: 9. CDR3 length: 15 amino acids. Germline CDR1 and CDR2: SGDLS and YYNGEE. CDR3 protein: CASSQLGQGAGEQYF. The CDR3 nucleotides read TGTGCCAGCAGCCAGCTGGGACAGGGGGCGGGGGAGCAGTACTTC.

The J gene is TRBJ2-7, the V gene TRBV5-1, with 12 bases matching TRBD2. V shed 5 bases and J 9 bases; nucleotides not matched to a gene: 12. Germline V gene data show CDR1 as SGHRS and CDR2 as YFSETQ. This CDR3 is built from 15 residues. The CDR3 nucleotides read TGCGCCAGCAGAATGACTAGCGGGAGTTTCCTCGGGCAGTACTTC. This gives the protein CASRMTSGSFLGQYF.

This clone was recorded a few times. The chain couples TRBV6-1 to TRBJ2-6; D uncertain. Germline loops: CDR1 MNHNS, CDR2 SASEGT. Trimming pared 4 bases from V and 0 bases from J, leaving 7 bases between. The CDR3 is 15 residues long. The CDR3 sequence is CASSVQSSGANVLTF. The CDR3 region has the DNA TGTGCCAGCAGTGTACAGAGCTCTGGGGCCAACGTCCTGACTTTC.

The rearrangement uses TRBV10-3 and TRBJ1-1, with D possibly matching TRBD1 (6 bases). The germline CDR1 and CDR2 sequences are ENHRY and SYGVKD. Trimming stripped 2 bases from V and 1 base from J, with 11 bases between. The CDR3 runs 15 residues. CDR3 nucleotides: TGTGCCATCAGTGAGCCGGGGGGCGCGAACACTGAAGCTTTCTTT. This translates into CAISEPGGANTEAFF.

This chain connects TRBV15 to TRBJ1-5; a weak D match, TRBD1 (5 bases). V lost 0 bases and J lost 5, with 11 bases in between. Germline V gives CDR1 LNHNV, CDR2 YYDKDF (reference sequence). The CDR3 sequence is 15 residues long. CDR3 nucleotide sequence: TGTGCCACCAGCAGAGATGGGGCAGCCCATCAGCCCCAGCATTTT. Its protein product is CATSRDGAAHQPQHF.

The chain carries TRBV6-6 and TRBJ1-3, with D unresolved. The CDR3 sequence is 14 residues long. Trimming took off 7 bases at V and 0 bases at J, with 10 bases between the two ends. The germline V gene encodes CDR1 MNHNY and CDR2 SVGAGI (reference sequence). The CDR3 region is CASTRDYSGNTIYF. In DNA, the CDR3 is TGTGCCAGCACCAGAGACTACTCTGGAAACACCATATATTTT.

The V and J genes are TRBV5-1 and TRBJ2-3, with D uncertain. Trimming cost V 4 bases and J 5 bases, with 8 bases left between them. CDR1 SGHRS and CDR2 YFSETQ come from the germline V gene. The CDR3 has 12 residues. CDR3 DNA sequence: TGCGCCAGCAGCGAGACAAGAGATACGCAGTATTTT. Protein: CASSETRDTQYF.

The chain is built from TRBV28 and TRBJ1-2; TRBD1 is a possible D gene (5 bases). Germline CDR1 MDHEN, CDR2 SYDVKM. This CDR3 comprises 15 residues. V gave up 1 base and J gave up 4 bases, with 13 bases separating them. The CDR3 nucleotides read TGTGCCAGCAGTTTATCGGTCAGGGTAGGCTATGGCTACACCTTC. This encodes CASSLSVRVGYGYTF.

This clone was picked up a small number of times. The rearrangement joins TRBV4-1 to TRBJ1-2, with 9 bases fitting TRBD1. The ends lost 1 base at V and 7 bases at J; junction bases unmatched: 7. The germline gives CDR1 MGHRA, CDR2 YSYEKL. CDR3 length: 15 residues. The CDR3 region has the DNA TGCGCCAGCAGCCAAGGGGACAGGGATATTGGTGGCTACACCTTC. Amino acids: CASSQGDRDIGGYTF.

The table lists this clone with a few counts. V gene TRBV21-1 combines with J gene TRBJ1-1; TRBD1 is the table's D call and was not checked against the DNA. TRBV21-1 is termed a pseudogene. The CDR3 has 13 residues. CDR3 bases: TGTGCCAGCATATACAGGGTCGACGCTGAAGCTTTCTTT. It is translated as CASIYRVDAEAFF.

The rearrangement links TRBV29-1 to TRBJ1-4, with TRBD1 as a possible D gene (6 bases). CDR1 is SQVTM and CDR2 is ANQGSEA in the germline V gene. The CDR3 contains 15 residues. V was cut by 6 bases and J by 8 bases, with 22 bases left in between. This CDR3 reads CSVGDQGLGREKLFF. The CDR3 region has the DNA TGCAGCGTCGGTGACCAGGGGCTCGGTAGAGAAAAACTGTTTTTT.

This clone was seen only once. The J gene is TRBJ1-5, the V gene TRBV18; D is possibly TRBD1 (6 bases). Trimming cost V 5 bases and J 2 bases, with 22 bases left between them. Germline CDR1 reads KGHSH; CDR2 reads LQKENI. CDR3 length: 18 amino acids. The CDR3 spells CASSLGQGRKYGNQPQHF. The CDR3 DNA follows: TGTGCCAGCTCATTGGGTCAGGGGCGCAAATATGGCAATCAGCCCCAGCATTTT. The full variable domain, completed using reference TRBV18 and TRBJ1-5, is NAGVMQNPRHLVRRRGQEARLRCSPMKGHSHVYWYRQLPEEGLKFMVYLQKENIIDESGMPKERFSAEFPKEGPSILRIQQVVRGDSAAYFCASSLGQGRKYGNQPQHFGDGTRLSIL.

The CDR3 reads CASSEYQGLNSGNTIYF. The DNA for the CDR3 is TGTGCCAGCAGTGAATATCAGGGGCTAAACTCTGGAAACACCATATATTTT. V gene TRBV2 combines with J gene TRBJ1-3; tentatively, D is TRBD1 (6 bases). Trimming shortened V by 2 bases and J by 0 bases, and 14 bases separated the two germline ends. Looked up from germline, CDR1 is SNHLY and CDR2 is FYNNEI. CDR3 length equals 17 residues.

V is TRBV29-1 and J is TRBJ2-3; D perhaps matches TRBD1 (6 bases). The V gene's germline CDR1 is SQVTM and CDR2 ANQGSEA. The CDR3 spans 13 residues. The CDR3 loop is CTTGGKSTDTQYF. The CDR3 bases are TGCACCACTGGGGGCAAGAGCACAGATACGCAGTATTTT.

This chain joins TRBV4-1 and TRBJ2-1; no definite D call. CDR3 length equals 15 residues. Germline-derived CDR1 and CDR2 are MGHRA and YSYEKL. The V gene lost 4 bases and the J gene lost 12 bases, with 22 bases spanning the gap. The DNA for the CDR3 is TGCGCCAGCAGCCCACCCGAGGCGGTAGCTGTGGGGCAGTTCTTC. This gives the protein CASSPPEAVAVGQFF.

The genes are TRBV29-1 and TRBJ1-2, with 7 bases aligning to TRBD1. This CDR3 is built from 13 residues. Germline V gene data show CDR1 as SQVTM and CDR2 as ANQGSEA. The DNA for the CDR3 is TGCAACAACATGGGACAGATAAACTATGGCTACACCTTC. This sequence encodes CNNMGQINYGYTF.

This chain links TRBV28 with TRBJ2-1; 9 bases map to TRBD2. Germline CDR1 MDHEN, CDR2 SYDVKM. The CDR3 runs 16 residues. Germline trimming cut 4 bases from V and 4 bases from J; bases unmatched to any gene: 8. The CDR3 nucleotides read TGTGCCAGCAGTTCCCCACTAGCGGGCAGATACAATGAGCAGTTCTTC. This codes for CASSSPLAGRYNEQFF.

This clone was detected only once. This chain's CDR3 is CASSQDRGAYGYTF. The DNA for the CDR3 is TGTGCCAGCAGCCAGGACAGGGGCGCCTATGGCTACACCTTC. J is TRBJ1-2 and V is TRBV6-1; 9 nucleotides agree with TRBD1. The V gene's germline CDR1 is MNHNS and CDR2 SASEGT. The CDR3 length is 14 residues. V was clipped by 6 bases and J by 4 bases; unmatched bases: 6.

This sequence joins TRBV6-1 and TRBJ1-1; TRBD1 is a possible D gene (6 bases). This CDR3 region has 14 residues. The V gene lost 4 bases and the J gene lost 2 bases, with 11 bases spanning the gap. CDR1 MNHNS and CDR2 SASEGT come from the germline V gene. The CDR3, as DNA: TGTGCCAGCAGTGTAGGGGGTTCTAACACTGAAGCTTTCTTT. It encodes CASSVGGSNTEAFF.